Listed below are T cell receptor beta chains from one sample, sequenced in a study of T cells in Graves' hyperthyroidism and ophthalmopathy. TCRdb itself ran the multiplex PCR reads through MiXCR, one entry per CDR3 protein. The sample carries hundreds of thousands of distinct CDR3 sequences, 12% to 15% recorded once. Sequencing was performed on blood. The receptors were gathered from a woman between 18 and 30 years old with Graves' hyperthyroidism. Both conserved end residues are part of each CDR3. The order of the fields is V gene, J gene, D gene, clone size, CDR3 DNA, CDR3 protein. D genes are given only for firm matches. Some rows mark clone size as missing; the rest say once, few, many or name a class of expanded clone.

>TRBV27|TRBJ2-3|NA|NA
TGTGCCAGCAGTTTTTCGCTAGTCAGAGATACGCAGTATTTT
CASSFSLVRDTQYF
>TRBV3-1|TRBJ1-2|NA|many
TGTGCCAGCAGCCTGAATCCCAGCCTCTATGGCTACACCTTC
CASSLNPSLYGYTF
>TRBV6-5|TRBJ2-1|NA|few
TGTGCCAGCAGCTCTACCTGGAATGAGCAGTTCTTC
CASSSTWNEQFF
>TRBV20-1|TRBJ1-6|NA|NA
TGCAGTGCTAGTAAGGGACAACAGAATTCACCCCTCCACTTT
CSASKGQQNSPLHF
>TRBV30|TRBJ2-4|TRBD2|few
TGTGCCTGGAGTTCGAGCGGGAGGGGCATTCAGTACTTC
CAWSSSGRGIQYF
>TRBV11-3|TRBJ2-7|NA|NA
TGTGCCAGCAGCTTTAGCCCGCAGGGGGGCGAGCAGTACTTC
CASSFSPQGGEQYF
>TRBV5-6|TRBJ1-6|NA|NA
TGTGCCAGCAGCCCAACGCAGGGAGGCGGATCACCCCTCCACTTT
CASSPTQGGGSPLHF
>TRBV12-3/TRBV12-4|TRBJ2-5|TRBD2|many
TGTGCCAGCAGCCCCAGCGGGGGGGGTCCACACCAAGAGACCCAGTACTTC
CASSPSGGGPHQETQYF
>TRBV3-1|TRBJ1-1|NA|many
TGTGCCAGCAGCCAAGACTACACTGAAGCTTTCTTT
CASSQDYTEAFF
>TRBV3-1|TRBJ1-1|TRBD1|many
TGTGCCAGCAGCCAAGATCGTAAGGGGGCCACTGAAGCTTTCTTT
CASSQDRKGATEAFF
>TRBV7-3|TRBJ2-7|NA|NA
TGTGCCAGCAGCTTAAAATGGGCCAACGACGAGCAGTACTTC
CASSLKWANDEQYF
>TRBV6-4|TRBJ1-2|TRBD1|NA
TGTGCCAGCAGTGTTCGTGGGACAGGATCGTCTAACTATGGCTACACCTTC
CASSVRGTGSSNYGYTF
>TRBV19|TRBJ2-2|NA|many
TGTGCCAGCGAAGACAGTGGAGGGAGTGAGGTCGGGGAGCTGTTTTTT
CASEDSGGSEVGELFF
>TRBV5-1|TRBJ2-6|NA|NA
TGCGCCAGCAGCTTGAGTGGGCAGTCTGGGGCCAACGTCCTGACTTTC
CASSLSGQSGANVLTF
>TRBV7-9|TRBJ1-1|NA|NA
TGTGCCAGCCAGGGATTGAACACTGAAGCTTTCTTT
CASQGLNTEAFF
>TRBV12-3/TRBV12-4|TRBJ2-1|TRBD2|many
TGTGCCAGCAGCGTAACCGGGACTAGCGTATTCTATGAGCAGTTCTTC
CASSVTGTSVFYEQFF
>TRBV7-2|TRBJ2-7|NA|many
TGTGCCAGCAGCGTCATTACAGGGAGCTCCTACGAGCAGTACTTC
CASSVITGSSYEQYF